This T cell receptor (beta chain) was sequenced for a study of Graves' ophthalmopathy and Graves' hyperthyroidism. This clonotype was recorded at least ten times. Per germline, CDR1 SGHTA and CDR2 FQGTGA. The CDR3 spans 13 residues. Trimming shortened V by 4 bases and J by 0 bases, and 6 bases separated the two germline ends. TCR beta CDR3 regions were amplified from RNA transcripts. HTBI primers were employed in first-round RT-PCR, then a second-round multiplex PCR followed. TCRdb itself ran the multiplex PCR reads through MiXCR, one entry per CDR3 protein. The top ten hold 9.1% of the sample, which has 200,000 to 250,000 distinct CDR3 sequences, 25% to 35% seen once.

This receptor was obtained from a man aged 50-59 years with Graves' ophthalmopathy. Sequenced: peripheral blood. The chain couples TRBV7-3 to TRBJ2-5; D is unresolved. The DNA of the CDR3 is TGTGCCAGCAGCTCGACAAACCAAGAGACCCAGTACTTC. Its protein is CASSSTNQETQYF.